The entry below gives a single T cell receptor (beta chain) sequence along with its context. The data belong to a study of radiation and T cells in renal cell carcinoma. Trimming shortened V by 6 bases and J by 0 bases, and 6 bases separated the two germline ends. The CDR3 length is 14 residues. In germline, CDR1 is MNHEY, CDR2 SVGAGI. Sequenced by immunoSEQ multiplex PCR; TCRdb stores in-frame clones only, minus some. The sample lists 150,000 or so clones; approximately 90% were seen once. The time point is: baseline pretreatment blood. Treatment of the sample: 15 Gy SBRT to primary tumor, nephrectomy 4 weeks later.

This TCR came from a woman in her 70s with renal cell carcinoma. This chain links TRBV6-5 with TRBJ2-6; D tentatively fits TRBD1 or TRBD2 (5 bases each). The specimen comprised blood, sampled from a patient whose treatment included radiotherapy and nephrectomy. CDR3 residues: CASRRGSGANVLTF. The CDR3 DNA sequence: TGTGCCAGCAGGAGGGGCTCTGGGGCCAACGTCCTGACTTTC.